The T cell receptor beta chain described here comes from a study of beta chain features in type 1 diabetes. Study-wide findings and caveats: Researchers reported that naive, central memory and Treg TCRB repertoires appeared more similar in patients than in healthy donors.

Germline assignment: CDR1 SGHNT and CDR2 YYREEE (reference sequence). The CDR3 consists of 14 residues. V shed 4 bases and J shed 2 bases, with 11 bases lying between them. The isolated RNA, all of it, was reverse transcribed, so expressed TCRB transcripts were what got sequenced. The assay was immunoSEQ multiplex PCR, and TCRdb's table has in-frame clones only and misses some. Of hundreds of thousands of clones in the sample, over 25% were seen once. Turning to this clone: Its cognate antigen is unknown.

Sequencing input: naive CD4+ T cells from blood. The chain carries TRBV5-4 and TRBJ2-3; the D gene is possibly TRBD1 (6 bases). This TCR came from a man aged 18 to 30 in good health. Here the CDR3 DNA reads TGTGCCAGCAGCGAAACAGGGAACACAGATACGCAGTATTTT. Its translation is CASSETGNTDTQYF.